This T cell receptor beta chain came from a study of blood T cell repertoires in COVID-19 (dated by TCRdb to about 2020). Looking at the study overall: Samples from collaborators originated in the United States, Italy and Spain and spanned both the acute and convalescent phases of COVID-19. The material from the prospective study consisted of cDNA or gDNA derived from T cells, B-cell-depleted T cells, or PBMCs. Where HLA class I and class II types were available, the types were taken from metadata supplied by the sample provider, not from assay-based typing. Samples came from the ongoing ImmuneRACE study (first 160 participants) plus 1,254 subjects from 6 global collaborators. Nearly every sample came with metadata listing a de-identified subject ID, COVID-19 status, age in years and sex. The repertoires were released in a freely available public database intended as a resource for research on the immune response to SARS-CoV-2. Subjects who had been exposed to COVID-19, were actively infected with it, or had recovered from it provided the deeply sampled blood TCRbeta repertoires that made up the dataset.

What the study reported, not specific to this receptor: How much clinical and demographic metadata was included differed by source and by participant, and the metadata was provided uncurated.

About this clone itself: The specificity of this receptor is unknown. One base away there is no much larger clone; base qualities are not given.

One collaborating source in Seattle enrolled patients while the patients were actively infected and followed the patients over time throughout the course of disease. The collaborating institutions used their own protocols to collect whole blood in K2EDTA tubes. Collaborator samples were shipped for TCRbeta analysis as frozen whole blood, isolated PBMCs, or DNA extracted from either sample type. From its cysteine to its phenylalanine, the CDR3 spans 14 amino acids. The read is trimmed to its CDR3 DNA, 42 bases read in frame from base 1. Germline trimming: 2 bases from V, 2 bases from J; junction bases outside gene matches: 3. CDR1 and CDR2 (SGHKS, YYEKEE) derive from the germline V gene (reference sequence). TCRbeta CDR3 regions were amplified from genomic DNA by means of the immunoSEQ Assay, a bias-controlled multiplex PCR. In the original analysis: The number of nucleated cells in each sample was estimated from the amplification of reference gene primers within the assay. Sequence reads were collapsed and filtered to measure the absolute abundance of every unique TCRbeta CDR3 rearrangement. For each sample, productive Simpson clonality was calculated as the square root of Simpson's diversity index over productive rearrangements. TCRdb provides this immuneACCESS table in a form limited to in-frame rearrangements. Some clones are lacking; in checked studies, under half of them reflect an unresolved V gene, and why the rest are absent is not known. V and J calls and clone size are those listed in that table; D and trimming were worked out from the DNA. Within this sample are around 300,000 clones, with around 90% of them counted one time only. Of the sample, roughly 7.3% falls within the top ten clones.

The sample consisted of peripheral blood. The origin of this receptor is a woman aged 25 to 39 with COVID-19, enrolled during active disease. This sequence uses TRBV5-5 and TRBJ2-5, and 7 junctional nucleotides match TRBD1. The DNA reads as follows: TGTGCCAGCAGCTTAAGGGGGCCTCAAGAGACCCAGTACTTC. The translation is CASSLRGPQETQYF.